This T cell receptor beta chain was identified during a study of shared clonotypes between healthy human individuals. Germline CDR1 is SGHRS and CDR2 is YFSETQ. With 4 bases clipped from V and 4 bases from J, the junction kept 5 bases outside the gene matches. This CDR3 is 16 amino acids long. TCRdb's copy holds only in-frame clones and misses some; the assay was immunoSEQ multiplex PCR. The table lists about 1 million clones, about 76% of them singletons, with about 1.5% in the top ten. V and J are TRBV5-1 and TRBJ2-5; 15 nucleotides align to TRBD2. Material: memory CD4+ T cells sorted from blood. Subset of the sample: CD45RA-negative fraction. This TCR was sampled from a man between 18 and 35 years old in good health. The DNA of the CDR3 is TGCGCCAGCAGCGCTCGGACTAGCGGGAGGGGAGAGACCCAGTACTTC. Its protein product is CASSARTSGRGETQYF.